The next 29 T cell receptor beta chains were all read from a single sample in a study of T cell repertoires in cytomegalovirus infection. TCRdb recomputed calls from the reads with MiXCR, one row per CDR3 protein. The sample contains approximately 100,000 distinct CDR3 sequences, about a quarter of which appear only once. What was sequenced was CD8+ T cells from PBMCs. Source of these receptors: a human donor in good health (CMV status not recorded). Some clones in this sample may be carry-over from other donors' samples.

This clonotype was observed many times. This chain joins TRBV9 and TRBJ2-1; 11 nucleotides agree with TRBD2. Germline trimming cut 4 bases from V and 15 bases from J; bases unmatched to any gene: 9. This CDR3 contains 13 residues. The germline CDR1 and CDR2 sequences are SGDLS and YYNGEE. As DNA, the CDR3 is TGTGCCAGCAGCCCAACTAGCGGGAGTGATACGTTCTTC. It specifies CASSPTSGSDTFF.

This clonotype was observed many times. The genes are TRBV7-9 and TRBJ2-3; unclear D gene. CDR1 and CDR2 from the germline V gene are SEHNR and FQNEAQ (reference sequence). The V and J ends lost 5 bases and 0 bases respectively, with 21 bases between them. This CDR3 is built from 18 residues. The CDR3 DNA is TGTGCCAGCAGCATACCAGGCACCCACGAGATAAGCACAGATACGCAGTATTTT. As protein: CASSIPGTHEISTDTQYF. The complete variable domain, with remaining parts taken from reference TRBV7-9 and TRBJ2-3, reads DTGVSQNPRHKITKRGQNVTFRCDPISEHNRLYWYRQTLGQGPEFLTYFQNEAQLEKSRLLSDRFSAERPKGSFSTLEIQRTEQGDSAMYLCASSIPGTHEISTDTQYFGPGTRLTVL.

This clonotype has only a few counts. CDR3 residues: CSADSMGNYGYTF. The CDR3 DNA follows: TGCAGCGCAGACAGTATGGGTAACTATGGCTACACCTTC. V and J are TRBV29-1 and TRBJ1-2, with D maybe TRBD1 (5 bases). CDR1 is SQVTM, CDR2 ANQGSEA, per germline. Trimming took off 7 bases at V and 1 base at J, with 13 bases between the two ends. The CDR3 runs to 13 residues.

This chain links TRBV7-2 with TRBJ1-1, with D hard to call. CDR1 is SGHTA, CDR2 FQGNSA, per germline. The V end lost 6 bases, the J end lost 5 bases, and 10 bases lay between the germline ends. The CDR3 covers 12 residues. CDR3 in amino acids: CASRGLRTEAFF. In nucleotides, the CDR3 is TGTGCCAGCAGAGGATTGCGGACTGAAGCTTTCTTT.

This clonotype showed up just a few times. The chain carries TRBV19 and TRBJ1-1, with 7 positions matching TRBD1. The J segment lost 3 bases and the V segment lost 9 bases, leaving 16 bases of the junction unmatched. CDR3 length: 16 residues. Per germline, CDR1 LNHDA and CDR2 SQIVND (reference sequence). CDR3 in DNA: TGTGCCAGCAAGGAGGGGGCTAGCGGATGGGACACTGAAGCTTTCTTT. Translating it yields CASKEGASGWDTEAFF.

The chain joins TRBV6-6 to TRBJ2-1, with 7 bases aligning to TRBD1. CDR1 is MNHNY and CDR2 is SVGAGI in the germline V gene (reference sequence). V lost 5 bases, J lost 8 bases, and 6 bases stayed unmatched. The CDR3 runs to 13 residues. The CDR3 nucleotides are TGTGCCAGCAGTCGAGACAGGGCGGATGAGCAGTTCTTC. Its translation is CASSRDRADEQFF.

V gene TRBV20-1 combines with J gene TRBJ2-7; D is ambiguous. Trimming shortened V by 1 base and J by 0 bases, and 10 bases separated the two germline ends. This CDR3 comprises 14 residues. From germline, CDR1 is DFQATT and CDR2 SNEGSKA (reference sequence). The DNA for the CDR3 is TGCAGTGCTAGAGTCAGAAGAAGCTCCTACGAGCAGTACTTC. The encoded protein is CSARVRRSSYEQYF.

The rearrangement joins TRBV6-2 or TRBV6-3 to TRBJ1-4; 9 bases line up with TRBD1. This CDR3 contains 15 residues. Per germline, CDR1 MNHEY and CDR2 SVGEGT. With V trimmed by 5 bases and J by 8 bases, 9 bases remained unmatched. The CDR3 nucleotides are TGTGCCAGCAGTGCCCGGGACAGGGTGCGAGAAAAACTGTTTTTT. Encoded protein: CASSARDRVREKLFF.

V usage is TRBV29-1 and J usage is TRBJ1-2, with 9 bases fitting TRBD1. V lost 5 bases, J lost 6 bases, and 7 bases stayed unmatched. Germline V gene data show CDR1 as SQVTM and CDR2 as ANQGSEA. CDR3 size: 13 residues. The CDR3 loop reads CSVIQQGANGYTF. The CDR3 region has the DNA TGCAGCGTTATACAACAGGGGGCGAATGGCTACACCTTC.

This clonotype occurred many times. The chain employs TRBV6-5 and TRBJ1-1; 7 nucleotides match TRBD1. The CDR3 has 15 residues. V lost 5 bases and J lost 6; bases outside the gene matches: 12. Germline-derived CDR1 and CDR2 are MNHEY and SVGAGI. CDR3 coding DNA: TGTGCCAGCAGTACTAACAGGGGACCCCCTCCTGAAGCTTTCTTT. This translates into CASSTNRGPPPEAFF.

This chain connects TRBV20-1 to TRBJ1-5; no firm D call. This CDR3 has 15 residues. Trimming stripped 6 bases from V and 1 base from J, with 16 bases between. Germline CDR1 reads DFQATT; CDR2 reads SNEGSKA (reference sequence). CDR3 coding DNA: TGCAGTGCCCCGGACGGTGGATTAAGCAATCAGCCCCAGCATTTT. As protein: CSAPDGGLSNQPQHF.

This clonotype was recorded at least ten times. The chain recombines TRBV12-3 or TRBV12-4 with TRBJ2-7; 10 bases fit TRBD1. With V trimmed by 3 bases and J by 2 bases, 4 bases remained unmatched. The CDR3 loop spans 15 amino acids. The CDR3 here is CASSFGTGAPYEQYF. CDR3 sequence (DNA): TGTGCCAGCAGTTTTGGGACAGGGGCGCCCTACGAGCAGTACTTC.

V and J are TRBV18 and TRBJ2-5; D gene ambiguous. V gave up 0 bases and J gave up 5 bases, with 19 bases separating them. CDR1 KGHSH and CDR2 LQKENI come from the germline V gene. The CDR3 runs to 17 residues. CDR3 sequence: CASSPPAVSALGETQYF. As DNA, the CDR3 is TGTGCCAGCTCACCACCGGCGGTCTCTGCTCTGGGGGAGACCCAGTACTTC.

The chain links TRBV7-9 to TRBJ2-3, with D hard to call. This CDR3 spans 11 amino acids. In germline, CDR1 is SEHNR, CDR2 FQNEAQ (reference sequence). Deletions cut 8 bases from V and 4 bases from J, with 7 bases between. This CDR3 reads CASRSSDTQYF. The CDR3 DNA reads as TGTGCCAGCCGAAGTTCAGATACGCAGTATTTT.

Remarks on this clonotype: A much larger clone differs from this one at a single base, so this may be a read error. No conserved phenylalanine or tryptophan is present at the end of the CDR3, so a read error is the likely explanation. The J gene is TRBJ2-7, the V gene TRBV7-6; D not certain. Trimming removed 0 bases at V and 0 bases at J, with 6 bases between. Germline V gene lookup returns CDR1 SGHVS and CDR2 FNYEAQ. The CDR3 contains 14 residues. CDR3 loop: CASSLAPSSYEQYS. CDR3 nucleotides: TGTGCCAGCAGCTTAGCGCCCTCCTCCTACGAGCAGTACTCC.

This clonotype was observed a handful of times. The chain is built from TRBV5-1 and TRBJ2-3; 8 nucleotides match TRBD2. Germline V CDR1 and CDR2: SGHRS, YFSETQ. This CDR3 contains 14 residues. After removal of 0 bases from V and 5 bases from J, the junction contained 2 bases not matched to a gene. This CDR3 is CASSLERELDTQYF. The CDR3 nucleotides read TGCGCCAGCAGCTTGGAGCGGGAGTTAGATACGCAGTATTTT.

This sequence joins TRBV4-1 and TRBJ2-7, with D uncertain. CDR3 size: 15 residues. Trimming pared 5 bases from V and 1 base from J, leaving 15 bases between. Per the germline V gene, CDR1 is MGHRA and CDR2 is YSYEKL. The chain's CDR3 is CASSFSGSTSYEQYF. The DNA of the CDR3 is TGCGCCAGCAGCTTTTCAGGCTCCACATCCTACGAGCAGTACTTC.

The chain is built from TRBV6-5 and TRBJ1-1; D call uncertain. Trimming shortened V by 5 bases and J by 0 bases, and 10 bases separated the two germline ends. The CDR3 is made up of 14 amino acids. Germline V gene data show CDR1 as MNHEY and CDR2 as SVGAGI. The CDR3 reads CASSQTPLNTEAFF. CDR3 DNA sequence: TGTGCCAGCAGTCAGACTCCTTTGAACACTGAAGCTTTCTTT.

The V call is TRBV6-4, the J call TRBJ2-3; D remains unclear. The germline CDR1 and CDR2 sequences are MRHNA and SNTAGT. The CDR3 has 13 residues. The V end lost 0 bases, the J end lost 2 bases, and 3 bases lay between the germline ends. CDR3 protein: CASSDSTTDTQYF. The CDR3 nucleotides read TGTGCCAGCAGTGACTCGACCACAGATACGCAGTATTTT.

This sequence joins TRBV11-2 and TRBJ1-6; TRBD1 agrees at 9 bases. Germline V lookup: CDR1 SGHAT, CDR2 FQNNGV. This CDR3 contains 14 residues. V lost 1 base, J lost 12 bases, and 4 bases stayed unmatched. The CDR3 region is CASSLVGQGLPLHF. In DNA, the CDR3 is TGTGCCAGCAGCTTAGTGGGACAGGGTTTACCCCTCCACTTT.

This clonotype was recorded a few times. V is TRBV2 and J is TRBJ2-7, with 8 bases matching TRBD2. There are 15 residues in the CDR3. Germline trimming cut 4 bases from V and 1 base from J; bases unmatched to any gene: 6. The V gene's germline CDR1 is SNHLY and CDR2 FYNNEI. In nucleotides, the CDR3 is TGTGCCAGCAGTGGAGGCGGGAGGACTTCCTACGAGCAGTACTTC. Translating gives CASSGGGRTSYEQYF.

This clonotype was counted only a few times. The chain joins TRBV6-6 to TRBJ1-5; D not certain. Germline V gives CDR1 MNHNY, CDR2 SVGAGI (reference sequence). The CDR3 covers 15 residues. The V end was cut by 0 bases, the J end by 5 bases, with 11 bases between. In DNA form, the CDR3 reads TGTGCCAGCAGTTACTCGTTAGGGCAGCATCAGCCCCAGCATTTT. Its protein is CASSYSLGQHQPQHF.

This clonotype was found a few times. The rearrangement links TRBV5-1 to TRBJ2-5; 11 bases match TRBD2. Trimming took 1 base from V and 0 from J; bases not matched to a gene: 8. CDR1 is SGHRS and CDR2 is YFSETQ in the germline V gene. The CDR3 runs 18 residues. The CDR3 sequence is CASSLPASGGPDQETQYF. The CDR3 DNA reads as TGCGCCAGCAGCTTGCCGGCTAGCGGGGGGCCCGACCAAGAGACCCAGTACTTC.

Details on this clonotype: The junction departs from the called germline gene at one end, perhaps through a read error. The chain combines TRBV29-1 with TRBJ2-6, with 10 nucleotides matching TRBD1. CDR1 is SQVTM and CDR2 is ANQGSEA in the germline V gene. The CDR3 has 19 residues. CDR3 sequence reads: CSVVAGDRGGLTGPNVLTF. The CDR3 DNA sequence: TGCAGCGTTGTAGCAGGGGACAGGGGTGGTTTAACTGGGCCCAACGTCCTGACTTTC. Full variable domain (remainder filled in from reference TRBV29-1 and TRBJ2-6): SAVISQKPSRDICQRGTSLTIQCQVDSQVTMMFWYRQQPGQSLTLIATANQGSEATYESGFVIDKFPISRPNLTFSTLTVSNMSPEDSSIYLCSVVAGDRGGLTGPNVLTFGAGSRLTVL.

Ten or more counts support this clonotype. The DNA for the CDR3 is TGTGCCAGCAGCCCCCGCGGGGGGGTTAGGTTAACAGATACGCAGTATTTT. This translates into CASSPRGGVRLTDTQYF. This rearrangement joins TRBV7-9 to TRBJ2-3; 9 bases are shared with TRBD2. Germline-derived CDR1 and CDR2 are SEHNR and FQNEAQ (reference sequence). CDR3 length: 17 residues. V shed 5 bases and J 3 bases; nucleotides not matched to a gene: 12.

A note on this clonotype: Possible read error: a much larger clone is one base away. For the CDR3, the DNA is TGTGCCAGCAGCTTAGGATTCGAAGGCAAAAAACTGTTTTTT. Translation gives CASSLGFEGKKLFF. V is TRBV7-8 and J is TRBJ1-4; D remains unclear. Trimming removed 1 base from V and 9 bases from J, with 12 bases in between. Germline CDR1 is SGHVS and CDR2 is FQNEAQ. This CDR3 region has 14 residues.

This clonotype came up once. One junction end does not reproduce the germline sequence, and a read error may be involved. This chain joins TRBV20-1 and TRBJ1-5; the D gene is possibly TRBD1 (5 bases). The CDR3 has 15 residues. Germline CDR1 reads DFQATT; CDR2 reads SNEGSKA (reference sequence). The chain's CDR3 is CSAREIQGGNQPQHF. CDR3 nucleotide sequence: TGCAGCGCTAGAGAGATTCAGGGTGGGAATCAGCCCCAGCATTTT.

V is TRBV5-8 and J is TRBJ2-3; weak D call: TRBD1 (5 bases). Deletions cut 3 bases from V and 3 bases from J, with 14 bases between. The germline V gene has CDR1 SGHTS and CDR2 YDEGEE. The CDR3 contains 15 residues. CDR3 region: CASSWAQGWTDTQYF. The CDR3 DNA reads as TGTGCCAGCAGCTGGGCCCAGGGTTGGACAGATACGCAGTATTTT. Supplemented by reference TRBV5-8 and TRBJ2-3, the full variable domain reads EAGVTQSPTHLIKTRGQQATLRCSPISGHTSVYWYQQALGLGLQFLLWYDEGEERNRGNFPPRFSGRQFPNYSSELNVNALELEDSALYLCASSWAQGWTDTQYFGPGTRLTVL.

This clonotype came up a few times. The J gene is TRBJ2-7, the V gene TRBV2, with 7 bases lining up with TRBD1. Per the germline V gene, CDR1 is SNHLY and CDR2 is FYNNEI. The CDR3 covers 16 residues. J was trimmed by 7 bases and V by 3 bases; bases with no gene match: 15. The CDR3 bases are TGTGCCAGCAGTGACCTCTCGGAGACAGGGACCTGGGAGCAGTACTTC. It yields the protein CASSDLSETGTWEQYF. Based on the CDR3 plus reference TRBV2 and TRBJ2-7, the full variable domain is EPEVTQTPSHQVTQMGQEVILRCVPISNHLYFYWYRQILGQKVEFLVSFYNNEISEKSEIFDDQFSVERPDGSNFTLKIRSTKLEDSAMYFCASSDLSETGTWEQYFGPGTRLTVT.